What follows describes a single TCR beta chain. Its antigen is still unknown. V was clipped by 5 bases and J by 10 bases; unmatched bases: 9. The germline CDR1 and CDR2 sequences are SNHLY and FYNNEI. The CDR3 has 14 residues. This specimen comes from a study of long-term antiretroviral therapy in people with HIV. Runs used v3.0 of the immunoSEQ assay and were done at survey level. The repertoire was sequenced with immunoSEQ multiplex PCR; TCRdb's copy has only in-frame clones and lacks some. The data contain more than 25,000 clones, 95% to 98% of them seen just once; the ten biggest clones take up approximately 2%. General study findings and limits: Pre-ART clonal expansions dominated every time point's repertoire. ART was followed by higher diversity that remained below transplant donor controls.

V usage is TRBV2 and J usage is TRBJ2-3; 10 nucleotides align to TRBD1. This sample comprised unsorted PBMCs, obtained 7.6 years after starting antiretroviral therapy. The sequence derives from a man aged 30 to 39 with HIV. The CDR3 DNA reads as TGTGCCAGCAGTCCGGGGGGCGGGACAGGGGCGCAGTATTTT. Protein product: CASSPGGGTGAQYF. Full variable domain (outside the CDR3, taken from reference TRBV2 and TRBJ2-3): EPEVTQTPSHQVTQMGQEVILRCVPISNHLYFYWYRQILGQKVEFLVSFYNNEISEKSEIFDDQFSVERPDGSNFTLKIRSTKLEDSAMYFCASSPGGGTGAQYFGPGTRLTVL.